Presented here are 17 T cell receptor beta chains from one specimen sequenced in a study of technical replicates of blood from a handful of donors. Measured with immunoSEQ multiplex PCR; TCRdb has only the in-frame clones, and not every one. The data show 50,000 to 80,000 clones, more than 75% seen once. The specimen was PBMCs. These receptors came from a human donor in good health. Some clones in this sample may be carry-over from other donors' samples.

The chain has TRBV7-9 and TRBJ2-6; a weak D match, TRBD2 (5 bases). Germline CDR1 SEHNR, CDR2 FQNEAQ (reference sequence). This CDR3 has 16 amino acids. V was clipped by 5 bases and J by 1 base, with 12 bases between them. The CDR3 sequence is CASSALEGSGANVLTF. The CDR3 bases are TGTGCCAGCAGCGCCCTAGAGGGATCTGGGGCCAACGTCCTGACTTTC.

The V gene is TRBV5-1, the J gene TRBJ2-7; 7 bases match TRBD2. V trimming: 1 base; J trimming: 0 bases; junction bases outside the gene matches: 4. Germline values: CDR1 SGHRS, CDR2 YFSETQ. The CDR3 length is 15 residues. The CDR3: CASSLRAGSSYEQYF. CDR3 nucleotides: TGCGCCAGCAGCTTGCGAGCGGGGAGCTCCTACGAGCAGTACTTC.

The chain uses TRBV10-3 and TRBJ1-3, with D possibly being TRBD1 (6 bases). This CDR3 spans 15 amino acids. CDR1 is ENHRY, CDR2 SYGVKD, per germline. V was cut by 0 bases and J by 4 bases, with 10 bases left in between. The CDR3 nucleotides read TGTGCCATCAGTGAGTCGCAGGGGACGGGAAACACCATATATTTT. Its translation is CAISESQGTGNTIYF.

The CDR3: CASSHGTDPSRYTF. DNA for the CDR3: TGTGCCAGCAGCCATGGGACAGACCCGTCGAGGTACACCTTC. The chain recombines TRBV7-6 with TRBJ1-2; 7 bases line up with TRBD1. Germline CDR1 SGHVS, CDR2 FNYEAQ. V dropped 5 bases and J dropped 11; count of bases not matched to a gene: 14. The CDR3 contains 14 residues.

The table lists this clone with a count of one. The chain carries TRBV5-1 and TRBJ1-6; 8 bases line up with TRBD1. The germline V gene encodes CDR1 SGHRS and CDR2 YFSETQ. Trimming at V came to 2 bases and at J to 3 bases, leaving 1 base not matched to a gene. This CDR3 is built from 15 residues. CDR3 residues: CASSFDRGYNSPLHF. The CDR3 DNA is TGCGCCAGCAGCTTTGACAGGGGCTATAATTCACCCCTCCACTTT.

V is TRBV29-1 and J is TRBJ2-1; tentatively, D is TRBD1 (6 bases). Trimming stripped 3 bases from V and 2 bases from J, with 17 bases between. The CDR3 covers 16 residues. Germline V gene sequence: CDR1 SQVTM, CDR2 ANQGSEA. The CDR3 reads CSVEGQGSRAYNEQFF. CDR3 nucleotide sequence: TGCAGCGTTGAGGGGCAGGGGTCCCGTGCCTACAATGAGCAGTTCTTC.

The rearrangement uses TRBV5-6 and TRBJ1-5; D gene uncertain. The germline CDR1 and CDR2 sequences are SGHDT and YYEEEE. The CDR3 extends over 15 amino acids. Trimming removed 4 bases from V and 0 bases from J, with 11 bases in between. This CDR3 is CASSLAGYSNQPQHF. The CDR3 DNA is TGTGCCAGCAGCCTGGCAGGATATAGCAATCAGCCCCAGCATTTT.

CDR3 DNA sequence: TGTGCCAGCAGCGTAGGCGTCTCTAGCACAGATACGCAGTATTTT. This gives the protein CASSVGVSSTDTQYF. The chain links TRBV9 to TRBJ2-3; D ambiguous. The length of the CDR3 is 15 residues. CDR1 is SGDLS, CDR2 YYNGEE, per germline. Trimming pared 0 bases from V and 0 bases from J, leaving 8 bases between.

CDR3 DNA: TGTGCCAGCAGTAAAACAGGGGGCGGAGAGCAGTTCTTC. It yields the protein CASSKTGGGEQFF. This sequence joins TRBV5-6 and TRBJ2-1, with 9 bases lining up with TRBD1. The CDR3 covers 13 residues. V was pared by 5 bases and J by 10 bases, with 7 bases of the junction left unmatched. CDR1 SGHDT and CDR2 YYEEEE come from the germline V gene.

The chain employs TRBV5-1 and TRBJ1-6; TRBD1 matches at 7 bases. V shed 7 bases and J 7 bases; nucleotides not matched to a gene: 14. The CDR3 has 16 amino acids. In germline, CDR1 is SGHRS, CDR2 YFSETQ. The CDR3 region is CASGPGTAKGNSPLHF. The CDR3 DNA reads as TGCGCCAGCGGCCCCGGGACAGCGAAAGGGAATTCACCCCTCCACTTT.

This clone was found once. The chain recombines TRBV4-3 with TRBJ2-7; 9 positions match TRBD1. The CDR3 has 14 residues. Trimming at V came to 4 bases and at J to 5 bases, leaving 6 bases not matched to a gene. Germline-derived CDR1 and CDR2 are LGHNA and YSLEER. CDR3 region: CASSRDRVFDEQYF. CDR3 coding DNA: TGCGCCAGCAGCCGGGACAGGGTTTTTGACGAGCAGTACTTC.

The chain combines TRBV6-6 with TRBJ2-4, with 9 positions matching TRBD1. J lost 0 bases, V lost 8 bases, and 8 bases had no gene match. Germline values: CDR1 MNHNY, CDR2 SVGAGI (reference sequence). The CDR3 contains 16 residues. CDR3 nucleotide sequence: TGTGCCAGCGGGGGACAGGGTCCGATAGCCAAAAACATTCAGTACTTC. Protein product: CASGGQGPIAKNIQYF.

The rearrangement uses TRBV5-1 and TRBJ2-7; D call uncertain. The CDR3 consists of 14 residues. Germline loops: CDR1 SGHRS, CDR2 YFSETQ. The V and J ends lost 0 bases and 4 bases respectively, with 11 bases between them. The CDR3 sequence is CASSLGVGPYEQYF. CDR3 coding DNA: TGCGCCAGCAGCTTGGGTGTGGGCCCTTACGAGCAGTACTTC.

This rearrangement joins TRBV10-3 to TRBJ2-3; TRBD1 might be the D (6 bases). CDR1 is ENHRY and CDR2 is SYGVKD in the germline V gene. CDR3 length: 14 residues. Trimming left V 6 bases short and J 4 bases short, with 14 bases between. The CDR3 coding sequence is TGTGCCATCAGCAACAGGGCCGGGGCAGATACGCAGTATTTT. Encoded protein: CAISNRAGADTQYF.

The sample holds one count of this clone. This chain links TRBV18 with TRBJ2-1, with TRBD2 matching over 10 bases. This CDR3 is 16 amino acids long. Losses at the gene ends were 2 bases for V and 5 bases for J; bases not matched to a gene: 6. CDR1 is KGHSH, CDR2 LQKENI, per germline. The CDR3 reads CASSPYLAGGDNEQFF. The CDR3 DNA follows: TGTGCCAGCTCACCATATTTAGCGGGAGGAGACAATGAGCAGTTCTTC.

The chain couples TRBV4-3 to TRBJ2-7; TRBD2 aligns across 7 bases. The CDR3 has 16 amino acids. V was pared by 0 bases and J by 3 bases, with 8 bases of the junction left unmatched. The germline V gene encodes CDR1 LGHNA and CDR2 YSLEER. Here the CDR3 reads CASSQDREGIVYEQYF. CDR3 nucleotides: TGCGCCAGCAGCCAAGATAGGGAGGGAATAGTCTACGAGCAGTACTTC.

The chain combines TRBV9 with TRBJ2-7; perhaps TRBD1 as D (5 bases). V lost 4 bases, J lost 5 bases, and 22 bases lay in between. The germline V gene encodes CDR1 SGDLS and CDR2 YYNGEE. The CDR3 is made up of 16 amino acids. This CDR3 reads CASSSPGPAGYHEQYF. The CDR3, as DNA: TGTGCCAGCAGCTCTCCCGGACCAGCAGGGTACCACGAGCAGTACTTC.